This T cell receptor (beta chain) was observed in a study of blood T cells in healthy people across ages. Study results and limitations: The donors' CMV status was not determined, possibly confounding changes in expanded clonotypes.

Sample-barcoded 5' priming and a J-beta primer mix drove a second PCR of roughly 7 to 11 cycles. One entry per CDR3 protein, called by TCRdb with MiXCR from the 5' RACE reads. The sample includes 2 million or so distinct CDR3 sequences, just under 50% seen only once; the top ten take approximately 2.1%. Details on this clonotype: No antigen is known for it.

This clonotype originated in a woman in her forties in good health. Material: blood.

The CDR3 region is CASSQEGALSEKLFF. CDR3 DNA: TGCGCCAGCAGCCAAGAGGGGGCGTTGAGTGAAAAACTGTTTTTT. This chain joins TRBV4-3 and TRBJ1-4; a possible D gene is TRBD1 (6 bases). The CDR3 has 15 residues. Trimming took off 0 bases at V and 7 bases at J, with 12 bases between the two ends. CDR1 is LGHNA, CDR2 YSLEER, per germline.